The 26 T cell receptor beta chains listed next were all sequenced from one sample in a study of blood T cell repertoires in COVID-19. Sequenced by immunoSEQ multiplex PCR; TCRdb stores in-frame clones only, minus some. In the table there are some 400,000 clones, around 87% of which are singletons. Input material: peripheral blood. These receptors all stem from a woman aged 55-69 years with COVID-19, enrolled during active disease.

This clone occurred once. The rearrangement links TRBV10-3 to TRBJ2-7, with D possibly TRBD1 on 5 matching bases. Germline loops: CDR1 ENHRY, CDR2 SYGVKD. This CDR3 contains 14 residues. Trimming removed 3 bases at V and 0 bases at J, with 9 bases between. The CDR3 region has the DNA TGTGCCATCAGTGAAGCCAGGGCCTCCTACGAGCAGTACTTC. It encodes CAISEARASYEQYF.

The chain is built from TRBV28 and TRBJ1-5; D ambiguous. V lost 2 bases and J lost 9, with 8 bases in between. This CDR3 contains 12 residues. Looked up from germline, CDR1 is MDHEN and CDR2 is SYDVKM. The CDR3 is CASSLRTVPQHF. Written as DNA, the CDR3 is TGTGCCAGCAGTTTACGTACAGTGCCCCAGCATTTT.

The CDR3 DNA reads TGTGCCAGCTCACCACTGGACAGGGGAATAGCTAACTATGGCTACACCTTC. It yields the protein CASSPLDRGIANYGYTF. This chain links TRBV18 with TRBJ1-2; TRBD1 matches 9 bases. The CDR3 runs to 17 residues. The J segment lost 0 bases and the V segment lost 1 base, leaving 6 bases of the junction unmatched. Germline CDR1 reads KGHSH; CDR2 reads LQKENI.

The J gene is TRBJ2-5, the V gene TRBV5-4; TRBD1 aligns across 10 bases. The germline V gene encodes CDR1 SGHNT and CDR2 YYREEE (reference sequence). V gave up 2 bases and J gave up 3 bases; unmatched junction bases: 10. This CDR3 is 17 amino acids long. This CDR3 reads CASSLTTGGWGKETQYF. CDR3 bases: TGTGCCAGCAGCTTAACGACAGGGGGCTGGGGGAAAGAGACCCAGTACTTC.

The chain couples TRBV11-2 to TRBJ2-5, with 7 nucleotides matching TRBD2. J gave up 2 bases and V 5 bases, and 8 bases lay outside the gene matches. CDR1 SGHAT and CDR2 FQNNGV come from the germline V gene. CDR3 length: 15 amino acids. As DNA, the CDR3 is TGTGCCAGCAGCATCGGTGGGACTATTCAAGAGACCCAGTACTTC. Encoded protein: CASSIGGTIQETQYF.

This clone has just one count. The genes are TRBV10-3 and TRBJ2-1, with 11 bases that match TRBD2. V gave up 6 bases and J gave up 6 bases; unmatched junction bases: 10. The CDR3 extends over 16 amino acids. Germline V CDR1 and CDR2: ENHRY, SYGVKD. In nucleotides, the CDR3 is TGTGCCATCAGCCGCACTAGCGGGGGCACCCCCAATGAGCAGTTCTTC. Its translation is CAISRTSGGTPNEQFF.

The chain joins TRBV12-3 or TRBV12-4 to TRBJ2-7; 7 bases align to TRBD1. There are 13 residues in the CDR3. Trimming cost V 6 bases and J 3 bases; bases outside gene matches: 5. The CDR3 spells CASSRRDSYEQYF. The CDR3 bases are TGTGCCAGCAGCCGCAGGGACAGCTACGAGCAGTACTTC.

The chain uses TRBV7-2 and TRBJ1-6; D is ambiguous. This CDR3 is 14 amino acids long. V lost 3 bases, J lost 7 bases, and 10 bases lay in between. From germline, CDR1 is SGHTA and CDR2 FQGNSA. The CDR3 loop is CASSFLDLNSPLHF. CDR3 sequence (DNA): TGTGCCAGCAGCTTCCTTGACTTAAATTCACCCCTCCACTTT.

This rearrangement joins TRBV5-4 to TRBJ2-2; 7 nucleotides agree with TRBD1. The trim removed 5 bases at V and 5 bases at J, leaving 3 bases unmatched. Germline values: CDR1 SGHNT, CDR2 YYREEE (reference sequence). The CDR3 covers 13 residues. The CDR3 is CASRQTGTGELFF. CDR3 sequence (DNA): TGTGCCAGCAGACAGACAGGGACCGGGGAGCTGTTTTTT.

The CDR3 loop is CASPQGGYGYTF. The CDR3 region has the DNA TGTGCCAGCCCCCAGGGTGGTTATGGCTACACCTTC. This rearrangement joins TRBV27 to TRBJ1-2, with a weak D call TRBD1 (5 bases). This CDR3 spans 12 amino acids. Germline V gives CDR1 MNHEY, CDR2 SMNVEV (reference sequence). V lost 8 bases and J 5 bases, leaving 12 bases between the germline ends.

This clone has a handful of counts. The chain carries TRBV19 and TRBJ2-2, with D unresolved. CDR3 size: 14 residues. Trimming left V 6 bases short and J 1 base short, with 9 bases between. CDR1 LNHDA and CDR2 SQIVND come from the germline V gene (reference sequence). CDR3 sequence (DNA): TGTGCCAGTAGGCCTGACTGGAACACCGGGGAGCTGTTTTTT. Its translation is CASRPDWNTGELFF. Filled out from reference TRBV19 and TRBJ2-2, the complete variable domain reads DGGITQSPKYLFRKEGQNVTLSCEQNLNHDAMYWYRQDPGQGLRLIYYSQIVNDFQKGDIAEGYSVSREKKESFPLTVTSAQKNPTAFYLCASRPDWNTGELFFGEGSRLTVL.

J is TRBJ1-6 and V is TRBV2, with D maybe TRBD1 (5 bases). The CDR3 length is 15 residues. V was pared by 5 bases and J by 7 bases, with 15 bases between. Per the germline V gene, CDR1 is SNHLY and CDR2 is FYNNEI. The CDR3 sequence is CASSPHRGINSPLHF. The CDR3 coding sequence is TGTGCCAGCAGTCCACATCGGGGGATCAATTCACCCCTCCACTTT.

V usage is TRBV3-1 (or the pseudogene TRBV3-2) and J usage is TRBJ2-6; no clear D gene. The CDR3 extends over 18 amino acids. Germline V lookup: CDR1 LGHDT, CDR2 YNNKEL (reference sequence). V was trimmed by 4 bases and J by 0 bases, leaving 16 bases between them. CDR3 protein: CASSLRHPLGSGANVLTF. In DNA, the CDR3 is TGTGCCAGCAGCCTACGACACCCCCTCGGCTCTGGGGCCAACGTCCTGACTTTC.

The rearrangement links TRBV15 to TRBJ1-1, with TRBD1 matching over 11 bases. V lost 3 bases, J lost 6 bases, and 6 bases stayed unmatched. The CDR3 totals 15 residues. The V gene's germline CDR1 is LNHNV and CDR2 YYDKDF (reference sequence). CDR3 sequence (DNA): TGTGCCACCAGCAGGCTGGACAGGGGGCCCCCTGAAGCTTTCTTT. This encodes CATSRLDRGPPEAFF. Full variable domain (missing parts from reference TRBV15 and TRBJ1-1): DAMVIQNPRYQVTQFGKPVTLSCSQTLNHNVMYWYQQKSSQAPKLLFHYYDKDFNNEADTPDNFQSRRPNTSFCFLDIRSPGLGDTAMYLCATSRLDRGPPEAFFGQGTRLTVV.

The chain carries TRBV19 and TRBJ2-2; possible D gene TRBD2, 7 bases. The CDR3 is 15 amino acids. Looked up from germline, CDR1 is LNHDA and CDR2 is SQIVND (reference sequence). Trimming left V 6 bases short and J 2 bases short, with 13 bases between. The CDR3 loop reads CASRLGGANTGELFF. The CDR3 DNA sequence: TGTGCCAGTAGACTAGGGGGGGCCAACACCGGGGAGCTGTTTTTT.

The rearrangement uses TRBV6-2 or TRBV6-3 and TRBJ1-4; 8 bases agree with TRBD1. Per germline, CDR1 MNHEY and CDR2 SVGEGT. The CDR3 loop spans 18 amino acids. Losses at the gene ends were 2 bases for V and 0 bases for J; bases not matched to a gene: 8. The chain's CDR3 is CASSYQGTGLATNEKLFF. Here the CDR3 DNA reads TGTGCCAGCAGTTACCAAGGGACAGGCCTCGCAACTAATGAAAAACTGTTTTTT.

This clone showed up just once. The chain employs TRBV6-5 and TRBJ2-7; the match to TRBD1 covers 11 bases. The CDR3 consists of 15 residues. Germline CDR1 is MNHEY and CDR2 is SVGAGI. V trimming: 4 bases; J trimming: 1 base; junction bases outside the gene matches: 3. The CDR3 loop is CASSFRDRGSYEQYF. The CDR3, as DNA: TGTGCCAGCAGTTTCCGGGACAGGGGGTCCTACGAGCAGTACTTC.

V and J are TRBV19 and TRBJ1-2; no clear D gene. Trimming left V 3 bases short and J 0 bases short, with 17 bases between. The CDR3 has 17 amino acids. Germline V gene lookup returns CDR1 LNHDA and CDR2 SQIVND (reference sequence). The CDR3 DNA sequence: TGTGCCAGTAGTATCGTGGGAGGCAGGACCACTAACTATGGCTACACCTTC. Protein product: CASSIVGGRTTNYGYTF.

The rearrangement joins TRBV2 to TRBJ1-2, with D perhaps matching TRBD1 (6 bases). The CDR3 totals 15 residues. Looked up from germline, CDR1 is SNHLY and CDR2 is FYNNEI. The V end was cut by 1 base, the J end by 1 base, with 10 bases between. The CDR3 DNA sequence: TGTGCCAGCAGTGAAGGGTTCAGGGGTAACTATGGCTACACCTTC. Its translation is CASSEGFRGNYGYTF.

The chain is built from TRBV6-6 and TRBJ1-5, with TRBD1 identical over 8 bases. The CDR3 runs 15 residues. Germline V CDR1 and CDR2: MNHNY, SVGAGI (reference sequence). V gave up 4 bases and J gave up 4 bases; unmatched junction bases: 6. CDR3: CASSSQGDRNQPQHF. The CDR3 nucleotides are TGTGCCAGCAGTTCACAGGGGGATAGAAATCAGCCCCAGCATTTT.

The chain combines TRBV13 with TRBJ2-3; 9 bases agree with TRBD2. The length of the CDR3 is 16 residues. V lost 6 bases, J lost 2 bases, and 9 bases stayed unmatched. Germline lookup yields CDR1 PRHDT and CDR2 FYEKMQ (reference sequence). Written as DNA, the CDR3 is TGTGCCAGCAGGGACGTTAGCGGGGGTTCCACAGATACGCAGTATTTT. Encoded protein: CASRDVSGGSTDTQYF.

This sequence joins TRBV4-2 and TRBJ2-5, with D perhaps TRBD2 (5 bases). Germline lookup yields CDR1 LGHNA and CDR2 YNFKEQ. The CDR3 runs 13 residues. V gave up 4 bases and J gave up 4 bases, with 10 bases separating them. CDR3 in DNA: TGTGCCAGCAGCCCGGAGGCATCAGAGACCCAGTACTTC. Translated, it gives CASSPEASETQYF.

The gene calls are TRBV11-2 and TRBJ2-5, with a possible D match to TRBD2 (6 bases). Looked up from germline, CDR1 is SGHAT and CDR2 is FQNNGV. This CDR3 region has 12 residues. V lost 6 bases, J lost 5 bases, and 10 bases lay in between. Here the CDR3 reads CASSLAGETQYF. In DNA form, the CDR3 reads TGTGCCAGCAGTCTCGCGGGGGAGACCCAGTACTTC.

This chain connects TRBV7-9 to TRBJ2-7; 7 bases map to TRBD2. Germline lookup yields CDR1 SEHNR and CDR2 FQNEAQ (reference sequence). Losses at the gene ends were 4 bases for V and 6 bases for J; bases not matched to a gene: 0. The CDR3 runs to 11 residues. The CDR3 nucleotides read TGTGCCAGCAGCTCGGGGGGCGAGCAGTACTTC. Translating it yields CASSSGGEQYF.

The V gene is TRBV30, the J gene TRBJ1-3, with 11 bases that match TRBD1. This CDR3 spans 15 amino acids. Trimming at V came to 0 bases and at J to 7 bases, leaving 5 bases not matched to a gene. Germline lookup yields CDR1 GTSNPN and CDR2 SVGIG (reference sequence). The CDR3 protein is CAWSVPGTGGNTIYF. Written as DNA, the CDR3 is TGTGCCTGGAGTGTACCGGGGACAGGGGGTAACACCATATATTTT.

This chain uses TRBV4-1 with TRBJ1-1; the D gene is possibly TRBD1 (6 bases). The V gene lost 3 bases and the J gene lost 7 bases, with 15 bases spanning the gap. The germline CDR1 and CDR2 sequences are MGHRA and YSYEKL. This CDR3 is built from 14 residues. The CDR3 loop reads CASSHLQGVDEAFF. The CDR3 DNA reads TGCGCCAGCAGCCATTTACAGGGAGTAGATGAAGCTTTCTTT.